These 10 T cell receptor beta chains were sequenced from one sample in a study of response to subunit inactivated influenza vaccine. In TCRdb, the RT-PCR reads were re-called with MiXCR into one record per CDR3 protein. The sample lists just under 550,000 distinct CDR3 sequences; roughly 25% were seen once. These same records also appear under a second study, on T cells expressing NK-cell markers. That source adds: The authors made TCR beta cDNA libraries by 5'RACE template switching. This switching added a universal primer site and UMIs.

The sequencing used CD4+ T cells sorted from PBMCs, collected roughly 13 days after vaccination. The receptors originated from a man aged 45-60 years who received an inactivated influenza vaccine.

The chain couples TRBV10-3 to TRBJ2-5; TRBD2 might be the D (5 bases). CDR1 and CDR2 (germline): ENHRY, SYGVKD. This CDR3 contains 17 residues. With 0 bases removed from V and 0 bases from J, the gap between germline ends came to 14 bases. In DNA, the CDR3 is TGTGCCATCAGTGAGTCGAGCCGGCGGGCACACCAAGAGACCCAGTACTTC. As protein: CAISESSRRAHQETQYF.

There are many counts of this clonotype. The chain uses TRBV5-1 and TRBJ2-7, with unresolved D. CDR3 length: 15 amino acids. Germline CDR1 is SGHRS and CDR2 is YFSETQ. The V gene lost 2 bases and the J gene lost 7 bases, with 19 bases spanning the gap. CDR3 residues: CASSFYELDRVEQYF. DNA of the CDR3: TGCGCCAGCAGCTTCTACGAATTGGACCGAGTTGAGCAGTACTTC. The entire variable domain, with the rest obtained from reference TRBV5-1 and TRBJ2-7, is as follows: KAGVTQTPRYLIKTRGQQVTLSCSPISGHRSVSWYQQTPGQGLQFLFEYFSETQRNKGNFPGRFSGRQFSNSRSEMNVSTLELGDSALYLCASSFYELDRVEQYFGPGTRLTVT.

In this sample, this clonotype turned up a few times. The chain has TRBV20-1 and TRBJ2-1, with 11 positions matching TRBD2. Trimming cost V 6 bases and J 4 bases; bases outside gene matches: 11. Germline loops: CDR1 DFQATT, CDR2 SNEGSKA (reference sequence). CDR3 length: 16 residues. Here the CDR3 DNA reads TGCAGTGCCCTCGAATGGGGACTAGCGGTGTACAATGAGCAGTTCTTC. Translating it yields CSALEWGLAVYNEQFF.

This clonotype was seen a handful of times. The J gene is TRBJ2-2, the V gene TRBV10-2, with no clear D. The CDR3 length is 13 residues. CDR1 is WSHSY and CDR2 is SAAADI in the germline V gene. V was clipped by 8 bases and J by 3 bases, with 10 bases between them. The CDR3 here is CASRPDYTGELFF. The CDR3 DNA reads TGCGCCAGCCGCCCCGATTACACCGGGGAGCTGTTTTTT.

V is TRBV7-9 and J is TRBJ2-5; 7 bases map to TRBD1. Germline V gene data show CDR1 as SEHNR and CDR2 as FQNEAQ (reference sequence). The CDR3 is 15 residues long. V was pared by 5 bases and J by 6 bases, with 12 bases of the junction left unmatched. The CDR3 DNA is TGTGCCAGCAGCCCAATTAGGACAGGCTTACAGACCCAGTACTTC. Translation: CASSPIRTGLQTQYF.

This clonotype was seen more than once but under ten times. V is TRBV7-9 and J is TRBJ2-7, with 8 nucleotides matching TRBD2. Germline lookup yields CDR1 SEHNR and CDR2 FQNEAQ (reference sequence). The CDR3 consists of 15 residues. V gave up 5 bases and J gave up 0 bases; unmatched junction bases: 6. This chain's CDR3 is CASSETSGYSYEQYF. CDR3 in DNA: TGTGCCAGCAGCGAAACTAGCGGATACTCCTACGAGCAGTACTTC. The variable domain in full, completed from reference TRBV7-9 and TRBJ2-7, reads DTGVSQNPRHKITKRGQNVTFRCDPISEHNRLYWYRQTLGQGPEFLTYFQNEAQLEKSRLLSDRFSAERPKGSFSTLEIQRTEQGDSAMYLCASSETSGYSYEQYFGPGTRLTVT.

This clonotype has more than one count but fewer than ten. The chain combines TRBV11-2 with TRBJ2-1, with 10 nucleotides matching TRBD2. The V segment lost 8 bases and the J segment 0 bases; nucleotides outside the gene matches: 16. The CDR3 covers 19 residues. Germline-derived CDR1 and CDR2 are SGHAT and FQNNGV. The chain's CDR3 is CASAWDASGGMSSYNEQFF. As DNA, the CDR3 is TGTGCCAGCGCATGGGACGCTAGCGGGGGAATGAGCTCCTACAATGAGCAGTTCTTC.

This sequence joins TRBV20-1 and TRBJ2-3, with a possible D match to TRBD2 (7 bases). The germline V and J ends were trimmed by 5 bases and 2 bases, with 14 bases remaining between them. The CDR3 extends over 14 amino acids. Germline V gene sequence: CDR1 DFQATT, CDR2 SNEGSKA (reference sequence). The CDR3 spells CSALSGGPTDTQYF. In nucleotides, the CDR3 is TGCAGTGCTCTCTCGGGGGGCCCCACAGATACGCAGTATTTT.

This clonotype was counted at least ten times. This sequence joins TRBV12-3 or TRBV12-4 and TRBJ2-7; 7 bases fit TRBD1. The V and J ends lost 6 bases and 2 bases, in that order; junction bases with no gene match: 1. The CDR3 sequence is 12 residues long. In DNA, the CDR3 is TGTGCCAGCAGAGGGACAGCCTACGAGCAGTACTTC. It is translated as CASRGTAYEQYF.

This chain joins TRBV18 and TRBJ1-1; D remains ambiguous. The ends were cut back, 5 bases at V and 11 bases at J, with 15 bases in the middle. The CDR3 consists of 12 residues. Germline-derived CDR1 and CDR2 are KGHSH and LQKENI. This chain's CDR3 is CASSILSGSAFF. CDR3 nucleotide sequence: TGTGCCAGCTCAATCCTCTCCGGATCGGCTTTCTTT.